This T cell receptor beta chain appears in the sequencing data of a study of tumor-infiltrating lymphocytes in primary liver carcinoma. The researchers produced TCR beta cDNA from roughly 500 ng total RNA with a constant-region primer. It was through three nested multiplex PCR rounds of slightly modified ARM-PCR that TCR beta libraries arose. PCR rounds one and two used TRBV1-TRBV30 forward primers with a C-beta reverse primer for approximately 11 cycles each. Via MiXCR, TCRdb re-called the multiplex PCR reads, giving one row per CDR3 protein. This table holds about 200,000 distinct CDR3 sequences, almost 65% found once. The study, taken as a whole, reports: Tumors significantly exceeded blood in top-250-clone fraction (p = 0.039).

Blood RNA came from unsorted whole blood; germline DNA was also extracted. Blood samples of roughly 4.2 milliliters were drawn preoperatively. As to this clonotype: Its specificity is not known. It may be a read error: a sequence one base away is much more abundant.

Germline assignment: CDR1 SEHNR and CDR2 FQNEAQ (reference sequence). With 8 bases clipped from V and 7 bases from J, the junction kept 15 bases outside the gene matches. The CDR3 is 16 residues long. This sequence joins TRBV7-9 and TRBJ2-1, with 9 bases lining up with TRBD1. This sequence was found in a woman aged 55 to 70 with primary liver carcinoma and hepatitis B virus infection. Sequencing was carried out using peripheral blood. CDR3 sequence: CASCPTAGTGKNEQFF. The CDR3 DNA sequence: TGTGCCAGCTGCCCTACCGCCGGGACAGGGAAGAATGAGCAGTTCTTC.